This T cell receptor beta chain was obtained from a study of blood T cell repertoires in COVID-19. Repertoires were generated with immunoSEQ multiplex PCR, while TCRdb's copy carries only in-frame clones and drops some. This table has 200,000 to 250,000 clones, about 87% appearing once. The junction had 4 bases not matched to a gene; V was cut back by 4 bases and J by 12 bases. The CDR3 spans 12 residues. Sequenced material: peripheral blood. The sequence derives from a man aged 65 to 79 with acute or convalescent COVID-19. This chain connects TRBV12-3 or TRBV12-4 to TRBJ2-2, with 8 bases identical to TRBD1. The CDR3 sequence is CASSSRQGQLFF. CDR3 coding DNA: TGTGCCAGCAGTTCAAGACAGGGGCAGCTGTTTTTT.